A single sample gave rise to the 27 T cell receptor beta chains below, sequenced in a study of T cells after yellow fever vaccination. TCRdb called the 5' RACE reads again in MiXCR, with one record for every CDR3 protein. Of 200,000 to 300,000 distinct CDR3 sequences listed, over 10% were seen once; the top ten hold less than 0.55%. Sample: CD4+ T cells sorted from PBMCs, taken 45 days after the yellow fever booster vaccination. The receptors were gathered from a man under 40 who received the YFV17D yellow fever vaccine.

The table lists this clonotype with a few counts. The genes are TRBV3-1 and TRBJ2-7; 11 bases map to TRBD2. CDR3 length equals 15 residues. The junction had 3 bases not matched to a gene; V was cut back by 1 base and J by 4 bases. Germline assignment: CDR1 LGHDT and CDR2 YNNKEL (reference sequence). The CDR3 region is CASSQATSGTYEQYF. The CDR3 DNA reads as TGTGCCAGCAGCCAAGCGACTAGCGGGACTTACGAGCAGTACTTC.

Only a few counts were recorded for this clonotype. V and J are TRBV14 and TRBJ1-6; D is uncertain. The CDR3 length is 12 residues. The V end was cut by 5 bases, the J end by 10 bases, with 9 bases between. Looked up from germline, CDR1 is SGHDN and CDR2 is FVKESK. The CDR3 loop is CASSERRSPLHF. The CDR3 DNA follows: TGTGCCAGCAGCGAACGGCGGTCACCCCTCCACTTT.

In nucleotides, the CDR3 is TGCGCCAGCCCTCAGGGAGGCACAGATACGCAGTATTTT. Its protein product is CASPQGGTDTQYF. The V gene is TRBV5-1, the J gene TRBJ2-3, with D tentatively TRBD1 or TRBD2 (5 bases each). Trimming took off 7 bases at V and 1 base at J, with 10 bases between the two ends. Germline lookup yields CDR1 SGHRS and CDR2 YFSETQ. This CDR3 spans 13 amino acids.

This clonotype came up a few times. V usage is TRBV29-1 and J usage is TRBJ2-7, with 10 bases identical to TRBD2. The CDR3 sequence is 13 residues long. Trimming removed 5 bases from V and 6 bases from J; junction bases left unmatched: 7. CDR1 is SQVTM and CDR2 is ANQGSEA in the germline V gene. CDR3 in DNA: TGCAGCGTTAAGCGGGAGGGCGACTCCGAGCAGTACTTC. This translates into CSVKREGDSEQYF.

This chain joins TRBV6-4 and TRBJ2-3, with 8 bases lining up with TRBD1. CDR1 and CDR2 (germline): MRHNA, SNTAGT. The ends lost 0 bases at V and 4 bases at J; junction bases unmatched: 0. The length of the CDR3 is 14 residues. The CDR3 region is CASSDSQGADTQYF. In DNA form, the CDR3 reads TGTGCCAGCAGTGACTCACAGGGGGCAGATACGCAGTATTTT.

This clonotype has only a few counts. This chain uses TRBV4-3 with TRBJ2-1; D possibly corresponds to TRBD1 (5 bases). V was pared by 3 bases and J by 9 bases, with 12 bases between. Germline V gene sequence: CDR1 LGHNA, CDR2 YSLEER. This CDR3 has 13 residues. The CDR3 is CASSHAGIGEQFF. In DNA, the CDR3 is TGCGCCAGCAGCCACGCAGGGATCGGTGAGCAGTTCTTC.

This clonotype was seen many times. The chain employs TRBV12-3 or TRBV12-4 and TRBJ2-7; 7 positions agree with TRBD2. The CDR3 is 15 residues long. The ends lost 4 bases at V and 0 bases at J; junction bases unmatched: 6. CDR3 DNA sequence: TGTGCCAGCAGTTCCTCGGCTAGCGGCTCCTACGAGCAGTACTTC. Its protein is CASSSSASGSYEQYF.

This clonotype occurred many times. This chain links TRBV6-5 with TRBJ2-3, with 9 bases lining up with TRBD2. CDR3 size: 14 residues. In germline, CDR1 is MNHEY, CDR2 SVGAGI. V lost 6 bases to trimming and J lost 2 bases; unmatched junction nucleotides: 3. The CDR3 region is CASRLAGATDTQYF. As DNA, the CDR3 is TGTGCCAGCAGGTTAGCGGGAGCCACAGATACGCAGTATTTT.

The chain is built from TRBV7-2 and TRBJ2-2; TRBD1 matches at 11 bases. Germline CDR1 reads SGHTA; CDR2 reads FQGNSA. The CDR3 runs 15 residues. After removal of 3 bases from V and 4 bases from J, the junction contained 1 base not matched to a gene. In nucleotides, the CDR3 is TGTGCCAGCAGCTTTGGGACAGGGGGCACCGGGGAGCTGTTTTTT. It encodes CASSFGTGGTGELFF.

This clonotype was seen many times. The chain recombines TRBV5-5 with TRBJ2-1, with 7 bases lining up with TRBD1. Germline loops: CDR1 SGHKS, CDR2 YYEKEE (reference sequence). The V segment lost 4 bases and the J segment 9 bases; nucleotides outside the gene matches: 7. The length of the CDR3 is 13 residues. The CDR3 DNA sequence: TGTGCCAGCAGCGCAGACGACAGGGCTGAGCAGTTCTTC. Translating gives CASSADDRAEQFF.

The rearrangement uses TRBV5-1 and TRBJ2-6; D gene uncertain. There are 20 residues in the CDR3. Trimming shortened V by 3 bases and J by 0 bases, and 22 bases separated the two germline ends. Germline CDR1 is SGHRS and CDR2 is YFSETQ. CDR3 residues: CASSWTLLRPSYSGANVLTF. As DNA, the CDR3 is TGCGCCAGCAGCTGGACCCTGCTCAGGCCTAGTTACTCTGGGGCCAACGTCCTGACTTTC.

This clonotype was detected only a few times. The chain carries TRBV7-2 and TRBJ2-3; TRBD1 aligns across 7 bases. This CDR3 is built from 14 residues. The V segment lost 4 bases and the J segment 6 bases; nucleotides outside the gene matches: 7. Germline-derived CDR1 and CDR2 are SGHTA and FQGNSA. CDR3 residues: CASSSVGTVDTQYF. The CDR3 nucleotides are TGTGCCAGCAGCTCTGTAGGGACAGTCGATACGCAGTATTTT.

This clonotype was detected ten times or more. V is TRBV7-9 and J is TRBJ2-3; D is unclear. There are 14 residues in the CDR3. CDR1 is SEHNR, CDR2 FQNEAQ, per germline (reference sequence). V lost 3 bases, J lost 2 bases, and 9 bases lay in between. The CDR3 sequence: CASSFRRDTDTQYF. The CDR3 region has the DNA TGTGCCAGCAGCTTTCGGCGTGACACAGATACGCAGTATTTT.

This clonotype was recorded a few times. The CDR3 DNA reads TGTGCCAGCAGCATTCTCAGTGGGCGGGACTCAAAATCCTACAATGAGCAGTTCTTC. This translates into CASSILSGRDSKSYNEQFF. The rearrangement links TRBV11-1 to TRBJ2-1; possibly TRBD2 for D (6 bases). Germline V CDR1 and CDR2: SGHAT, FQDESV (reference sequence). This CDR3 is 19 amino acids long. Trimming took 5 bases from V and 1 from J, leaving 24 bases between them.

This chain joins TRBV7-2 and TRBJ1-3, with D maybe TRBD1 (6 bases). The CDR3 is 16 amino acids. The germline V and J ends were trimmed by 5 bases and 4 bases, with 18 bases remaining between them. Per germline, CDR1 SGHTA and CDR2 FQGNSA. The CDR3 sequence is CASSPREGGFGNTIYF. In nucleotides, the CDR3 is TGTGCCAGCAGCCCCCGGGAGGGGGGATTCGGAAACACCATATATTTT.

Here the CDR3 DNA reads TGTGCCAGCTCACCATCTTCCCAACGGGGCTACGAGCAGTACTTC. This translates into CASSPSSQRGYEQYF. V and J are TRBV18 and TRBJ2-7, with D possibly TRBD2 on 5 matching bases. Germline V lookup: CDR1 KGHSH, CDR2 LQKENI. Deletions cut 2 bases from V and 3 bases from J, with 14 bases between. CDR3 length: 15 amino acids. Complete variable domain (other parts from reference TRBV18 and TRBJ2-7): NAGVMQNPRHLVRRRGQEARLRCSPMKGHSHVYWYRQLPEEGLKFMVYLQKENIIDESGMPKERFSAEFPKEGPSILRIQQVVRGDSAAYFCASSPSSQRGYEQYFGPGTRLTVT.

The gene calls are TRBV30 and TRBJ2-5, with 8 positions matching TRBD2. The CDR3 contains 14 residues. CDR1 is GTSNPN and CDR2 is SVGIG in the germline V gene (reference sequence). With V trimmed by 0 bases and J by 5 bases, 5 bases remained unmatched. For the CDR3, the DNA is TGTGCCTGGAGTGTATTGGCTAGCGGGGAGACCCAGTACTTC. It specifies CAWSVLASGETQYF.

This clonotype was counted between two and nine times. The rearrangement joins TRBV29-1 to TRBJ1-2; D is possibly TRBD1 (6 bases). V lost 0 bases, J lost 12 bases, and 14 bases lay in between. The germline V gene has CDR1 SQVTM and CDR2 ANQGSEA. The length of the CDR3 is 12 residues. CDR3 nucleotide sequence: TGCAGCGTTGAAGACGGGTGGGGGGCCCACACCTTC. As protein: CSVEDGWGAHTF.

The CDR3 reads CASSEFRSGRTSTDTQYF. Here the CDR3 DNA reads TGTGCCAGCAGTGAATTCCGTAGCGGGAGGACTAGCACAGATACGCAGTATTTT. This chain connects TRBV25-1 to TRBJ2-3; 10 nucleotides align to TRBD2. This CDR3 has 18 amino acids. Trimming cost V 1 base and J 0 bases; bases outside gene matches: 7. In germline, CDR1 is MGHDK, CDR2 SYGVNS.

The V and J genes are TRBV20-1 and TRBJ2-1; no clear D. Trimming cost V 7 bases and J 8 bases, with 15 bases left between them. The CDR3 runs 12 residues. The germline V gene has CDR1 DFQATT and CDR2 SNEGSKA (reference sequence). The DNA of the CDR3 is TGCAGTGGGTGCCAGTCGGGCTATGAGCAGTTCTTC. It is translated as CSGCQSGYEQFF.

The gene calls are TRBV5-1 and TRBJ2-3; 10 bases are shared with TRBD2. Trimming removed 3 bases from V and 3 bases from J; junction bases left unmatched: 4. The CDR3 has 15 amino acids. CDR1 SGHRS and CDR2 YFSETQ come from the germline V gene. The CDR3 sequence: CASSYRTSGTDTQYF. CDR3 coding DNA: TGCGCCAGCAGCTACCGGACTAGCGGAACAGATACGCAGTATTTT.

V and J are TRBV30 and TRBJ2-1; D is perhaps TRBD1 (6 bases). Trimming shortened V by 4 bases and J by 4 bases, and 17 bases separated the two germline ends. CDR1 is GTSNPN and CDR2 is SVGIG in the germline V gene (reference sequence). The CDR3 length is 15 residues. CDR3 residues: CAWNRDTLLYNEQFF. The CDR3 nucleotides are TGTGCCTGGAACCGGGACACCTTATTGTACAATGAGCAGTTCTTC. The whole variable domain, remainder taken from reference TRBV30 and TRBJ2-1, is SQTIHQWPATLVQPVGSPLSLECTVEGTSNPNLYWYRQAAGRGLQLLFYSVGIGQISSEVPQNLSASRPQDRQFILSSKKLLLSDSGFYLCAWNRDTLLYNEQFFGPGTRLTVL.

The chain employs TRBV3-1 and TRBJ2-3; unclear D gene. Germline CDR1 is LGHDT and CDR2 is YNNKEL (reference sequence). This CDR3 region has 12 residues. V lost 1 base, J lost 5 bases, and 4 bases lay in between. The CDR3 sequence is CASSQVKDTQYF. CDR3 DNA sequence: TGTGCCAGCAGCCAAGTAAAAGATACGCAGTATTTT.

The chain is built from TRBV6-1 and TRBJ2-7; D not certain. The CDR3 runs to 13 residues. Germline assignment: CDR1 MNHNS and CDR2 SASEGT. Trimming took 8 bases from V and 0 from J, leaving 11 bases between them. The CDR3 DNA reads TGTGCCAGCGCCAGAGAGAGCTCCTACGAGCAGTACTTC. Translated, it gives CASARESSYEQYF.

This clonotype was seen a few times. This chain links TRBV11-2 with TRBJ2-7, with 10 bases fitting TRBD2. With 5 bases clipped from V and 3 bases from J, the junction kept 22 bases outside the gene matches. The CDR3 has 20 amino acids. Germline CDR1 SGHAT, CDR2 FQNNGV. For the CDR3, the DNA is TGTGCCAGCAGCACAAGCCGATCCAATATCCTAGCGGGAGTGGGCTACGAGCAGTACTTC. Encoded protein: CASSTSRSNILAGVGYEQYF.

This clonotype has more than one count but fewer than ten. The chain couples TRBV3-1 to TRBJ1-4; TRBD1 might be the D (5 bases). The V end was cut by 8 bases, the J end by 8 bases, with 15 bases between. The CDR3 is 13 residues long. Germline V lookup: CDR1 LGHDT, CDR2 YNNKEL (reference sequence). CDR3: CASGVGGVEKLFF. As DNA, the CDR3 is TGTGCCAGCGGGGTCGGGGGTGTGGAAAAACTGTTTTTT. Looking up the rest from reference TRBV3-1 and TRBJ1-4 gives the full variable domain: DTAVSQTPKYLVTQMGNDKSIKCEQNLGHDTMYWYKQDSKKFLKIMFSYNNKELIINETVPNRFSPKSPDKAHLNLHINSLELGDSAVYFCASGVGGVEKLFFGSGTQLSVL.

The chain links TRBV2 to TRBJ2-2; D may be TRBD1 or TRBD2 (5 bases each). This CDR3 comprises 12 residues. Trimming stripped 8 bases from V and 8 bases from J, with 12 bases between. Germline CDR1 reads SNHLY; CDR2 reads FYNNEI. CDR3 sequence (DNA): TGTGCCAGCGGATCGGGGCAAGGGGAGCTGTTTTTT. Translated, it gives CASGSGQGELFF.